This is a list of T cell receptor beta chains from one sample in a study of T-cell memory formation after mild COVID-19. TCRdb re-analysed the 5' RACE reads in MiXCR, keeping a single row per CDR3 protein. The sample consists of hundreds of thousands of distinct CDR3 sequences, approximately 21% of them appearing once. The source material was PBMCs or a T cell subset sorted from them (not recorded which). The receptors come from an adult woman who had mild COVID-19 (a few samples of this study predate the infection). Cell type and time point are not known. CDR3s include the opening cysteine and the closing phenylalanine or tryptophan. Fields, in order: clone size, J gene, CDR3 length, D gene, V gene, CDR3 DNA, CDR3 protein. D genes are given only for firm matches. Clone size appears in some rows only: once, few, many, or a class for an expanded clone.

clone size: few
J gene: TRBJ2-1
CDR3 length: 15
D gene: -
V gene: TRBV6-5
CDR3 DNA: TGTGCCAGCAATATACAGGGGGGGATCTACAATGAGCAGTTCTTC
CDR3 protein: CASNIQGGIYNEQFF

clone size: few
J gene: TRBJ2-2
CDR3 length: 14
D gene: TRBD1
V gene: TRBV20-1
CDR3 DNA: TGCAGTGCTAGGACAGGGGGTATATTCGGGGAGCTGTTTTTT
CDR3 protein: CSARTGGIFGELFF

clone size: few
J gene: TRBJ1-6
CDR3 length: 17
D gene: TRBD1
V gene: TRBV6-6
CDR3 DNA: TGTGCCAGCAGTTACTTAATAACAGGGGGGTATAATTCACCCCTCCACTTT
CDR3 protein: CASSYLITGGYNSPLHF

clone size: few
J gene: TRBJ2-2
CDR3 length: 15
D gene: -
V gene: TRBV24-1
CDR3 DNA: TGTGCCACCAGTAGGGAGCCGGGCTACACCGGGGAGCTGTTTTTT
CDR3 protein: CATSREPGYTGELFF

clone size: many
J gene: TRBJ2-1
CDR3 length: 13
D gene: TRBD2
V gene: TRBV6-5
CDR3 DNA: TGTGCCAGCTGCCCGCTAGCGGGGGGCGAGTGGTTCTTC
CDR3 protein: CASCPLAGGEWFF

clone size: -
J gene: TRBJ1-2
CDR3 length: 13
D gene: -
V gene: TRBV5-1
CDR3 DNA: TGCGCCAGCAGCGCGGGAAGTCCTTCTGGCTACACCTTC
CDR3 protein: CASSAGSPSGYTF

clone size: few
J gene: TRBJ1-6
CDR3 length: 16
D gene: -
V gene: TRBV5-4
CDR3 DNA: TGTGCCAGCAGCTCTCCGACCGGGACACACAATTCACCCCTCCACTTT
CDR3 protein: CASSSPTGTHNSPLHF

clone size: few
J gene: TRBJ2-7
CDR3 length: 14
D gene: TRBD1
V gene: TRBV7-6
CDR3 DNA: TGTGCCAGCAGCACTGGACAGGGGGCGGACGAGCAGTACTTC
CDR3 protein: CASSTGQGADEQYF

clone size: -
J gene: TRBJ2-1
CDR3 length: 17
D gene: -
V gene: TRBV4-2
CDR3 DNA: TGTGCCAGCAGCCAACCACCAGGGGGGAATCCACGCAGTGAGCAGTTCTTC
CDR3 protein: CASSQPPGGNPRSEQFF

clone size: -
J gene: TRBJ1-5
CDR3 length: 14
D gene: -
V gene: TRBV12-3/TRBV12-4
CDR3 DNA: TGTGCCAGCAGTACTATCAGGGACAATCAGCCCCAGCATTTT
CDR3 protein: CASSTIRDNQPQHF

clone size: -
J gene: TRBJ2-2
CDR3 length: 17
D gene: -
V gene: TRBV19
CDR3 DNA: TGTGCCAGTAGTATTCGACCGGCGGGCCCCAACACCGGGGAGCTGTTTTTT
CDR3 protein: CASSIRPAGPNTGELFF

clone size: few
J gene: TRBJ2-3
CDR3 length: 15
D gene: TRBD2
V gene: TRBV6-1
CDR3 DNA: TGTGCCAGCAGTGGGGCGGGGGGCGGTGAAGATACGCAGTATTTT
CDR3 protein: CASSGAGGGEDTQYF

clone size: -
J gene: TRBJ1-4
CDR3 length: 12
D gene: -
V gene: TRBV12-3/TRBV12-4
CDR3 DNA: TGTGCCAGCAGACCCGAGAGAGGAAAACTGTTTTTT
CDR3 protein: CASRPERGKLFF

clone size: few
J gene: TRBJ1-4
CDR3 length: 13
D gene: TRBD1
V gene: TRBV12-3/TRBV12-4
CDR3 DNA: TGTGCCAGCAGTTTAAGTAACAGGGGTGAACTGTTTTTT
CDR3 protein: CASSLSNRGELFF

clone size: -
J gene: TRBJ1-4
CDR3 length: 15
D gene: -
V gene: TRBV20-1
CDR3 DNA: TGCAGTGCTAGAGATCCGACAGGCGTGGGTGAAAAACTGTTTTTT
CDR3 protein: CSARDPTGVGEKLFF

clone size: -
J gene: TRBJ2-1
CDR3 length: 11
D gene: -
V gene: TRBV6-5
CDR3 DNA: TGTGCCAGCAGTCCTGGACTAAGGCTGTTCTTC
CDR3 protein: CASSPGLRLFF

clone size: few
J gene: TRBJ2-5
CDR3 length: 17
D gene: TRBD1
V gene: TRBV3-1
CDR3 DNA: TGTGCCAGCAGCCGAACACAGGGGGCGTATTCCCAAGAGACCCAGTACTTC
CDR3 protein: CASSRTQGAYSQETQYF

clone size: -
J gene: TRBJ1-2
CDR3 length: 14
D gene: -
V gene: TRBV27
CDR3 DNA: TGTGCCAGCAGTTTATCACTACACAGCTATGGCTACACCTTC
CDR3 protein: CASSLSLHSYGYTF

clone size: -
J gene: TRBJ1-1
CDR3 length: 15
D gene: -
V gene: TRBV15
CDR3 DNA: TGTGCCACCAGCAGAGACAGGGTCGATGGCACTGAAGCTTTCTTT
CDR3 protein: CATSRDRVDGTEAFF

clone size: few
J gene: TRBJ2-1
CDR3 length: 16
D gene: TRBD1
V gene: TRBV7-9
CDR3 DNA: TGTGCCAGCAGCTGGAGGCCGGCAGGGGGATACAATGAGCAGTTCTTC
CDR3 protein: CASSWRPAGGYNEQFF

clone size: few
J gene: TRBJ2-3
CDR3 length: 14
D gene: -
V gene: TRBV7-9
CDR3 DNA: TGTGCCAGCAGCCTCCCCACTACAACAGATACGCAGTATTTT
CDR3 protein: CASSLPTTTDTQYF

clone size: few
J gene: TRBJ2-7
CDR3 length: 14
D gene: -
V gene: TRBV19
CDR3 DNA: TGTGCCAGTAGTATGGGGGACGGAACCTACGAGCAGTACTTC
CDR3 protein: CASSMGDGTYEQYF

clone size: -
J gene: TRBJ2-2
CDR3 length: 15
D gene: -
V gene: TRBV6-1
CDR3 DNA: TGTGCCAGCAGTGCAGGAAACAGAGGGGCCGGGGAGCTGTTTTTT
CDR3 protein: CASSAGNRGAGELFF

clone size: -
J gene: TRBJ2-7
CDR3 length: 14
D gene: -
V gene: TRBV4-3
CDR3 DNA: TGCGCCAGCAGCCAAGACGGGACCTCTTACGAGCAGTACTTC
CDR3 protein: CASSQDGTSYEQYF

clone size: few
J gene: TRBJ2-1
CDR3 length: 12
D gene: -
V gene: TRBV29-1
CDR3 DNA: TGCAGCGTTGGGGCCAGTTACAATGAGCAGTTCTTC
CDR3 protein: CSVGASYNEQFF

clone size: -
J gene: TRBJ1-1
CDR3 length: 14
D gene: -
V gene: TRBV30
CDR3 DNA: TGTGCCTGGAAGATGAGACTCCTTGAAACTGAAGCTTTCTTT
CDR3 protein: CAWKMRLLETEAFF

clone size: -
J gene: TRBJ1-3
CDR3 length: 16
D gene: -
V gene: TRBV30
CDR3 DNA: TGTGCCTGGAGTGTACAGGCCGTGGACACTGGAAACACCATATATTTT
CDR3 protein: CAWSVQAVDTGNTIYF

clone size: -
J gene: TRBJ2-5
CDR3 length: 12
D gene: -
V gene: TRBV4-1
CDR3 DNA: TGCGCCAGCAGCCAAGATGAAGTGGTCCAGTACTTC
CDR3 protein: CASSQDEVVQYF

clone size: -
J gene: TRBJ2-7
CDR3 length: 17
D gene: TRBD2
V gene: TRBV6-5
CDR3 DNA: TGTGCCAGCAGTCCTCGCTTATTGGGCGGGGGTCCCTACGAGCAGTACTTC
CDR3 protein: CASSPRLLGGGPYEQYF

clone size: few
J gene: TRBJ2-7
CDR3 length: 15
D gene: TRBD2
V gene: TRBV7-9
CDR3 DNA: TGTGCCAGCAGCTTATCATCCGGGACTAGCGACGAGCAGTACTTC
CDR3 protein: CASSLSSGTSDEQYF

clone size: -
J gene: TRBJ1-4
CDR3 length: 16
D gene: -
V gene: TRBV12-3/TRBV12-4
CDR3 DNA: TGTGCCAGCAGTGCACAAGCGACAGGAGTTAATGAAAAACTGTTTTTT
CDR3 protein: CASSAQATGVNEKLFF